Listed here are 2 T cell receptor beta chains from one sample, sequenced in a study of tumor-infiltrating lymphocytes in primary liver carcinoma. TCR beta cDNA was made from 450 to 600 ng total RNA with a constant-region primer. Library construction for TCR beta comprised three nested multiplex PCR rounds performed with slightly modified ARM-PCR. Researchers ran the first two PCR rounds for around 10 cycles each with TRBV1-TRBV30 forward primers and a C-beta reverse primer. TCRdb used MiXCR to reprocess the multiplex PCR reads, holding one entry per CDR3 protein. The sample includes 50,000 or so distinct CDR3 sequences, around 82% of them seen just once. Extraction of RNA together with DNA used about 17-30 mg of unsorted bulk tissue. Sequencing was done on a sample of liver tumor tissue from sampling region 5. Subset indicated: tumor region T5, tumor centre. The source is a man in his forties or fifties with primary liver carcinoma and hepatitis B virus infection.

The V call is TRBV10-1, the J call TRBJ2-3, with D possibly being TRBD2 (7 bases). CDR1 WNHNN and CDR2 SYGVQD come from the germline V gene (reference sequence). V was clipped by 6 bases and J by 4 bases, with 14 bases between them. The CDR3 sequence is 14 residues long. CDR3 DNA: TGCGCCAGCAGCGAGGGAGGGGGGCCAGATACGCAGTATTTT. This encodes CASSEGGGPDTQYF.

Ten or more counts support this clonotype. The chain uses TRBV5-1 and TRBJ2-1, with a weak D call TRBD1 (7 bases). V was cut by 4 bases and J by 8 bases, with 16 bases left in between. This CDR3 contains 14 residues. Germline CDR1 SGHRS, CDR2 YFSETQ. CDR3 sequence (DNA): TGCGCCAGCAGCCCCAGGGGGGACTTCGATGAGCAGTTCTTC. Translated: CASSPRGDFDEQFF.